The 4 T cell receptor beta chains presented below share a single source sample, sequenced in a study of T cell repertoires in cytomegalovirus infection. TCRdb redid the calling of the reads with MiXCR, one entry per CDR3 protein. The sample gives approximately 550,000 distinct CDR3 sequences, approximately 16% of which show up once; under 30% is in the top ten. Sample: CD8+ T cells from PBMCs. These receptors were taken from a human donor in good health (CMV status not recorded). Some clones in this sample may be carry-over from other donors' samples.

In its sample, this clonotype was seen many times. This sequence joins TRBV6-1 and TRBJ2-1; 7 nucleotides line up with TRBD2. The CDR3 contains 13 residues. Germline CDR1 and CDR2: MNHNS and SASEGT. V lost 11 bases to trimming and J lost 7 bases; unmatched junction nucleotides: 11. Written as DNA, the CDR3 is TGTGCCGCCGGGACTCTCGGGGGGAATGAGCAGTTCTTC. Translation: CAAGTLGGNEQFF.

In this sample, this clonotype turned up many times. CDR3 bases: TGTGCCAGCAGTTATTCCCAGGGGAATCAGCCCCAGCATTTT. As protein: CASSYSQGNQPQHF. V is TRBV6-5 and J is TRBJ1-5; D may be TRBD1 (6 bases). CDR1 is MNHEY and CDR2 is SVGAGI in the germline V gene. The CDR3 extends over 14 amino acids. V was shortened by 3 bases and J by 4 bases, with 10 bases between the two germline ends.

Concerning this clonotype: A much larger clone sits a single nucleotide away, making a read error possible. The J gene is TRBJ1-1, the V gene TRBV10-3, with 7 bases fitting TRBD1. CDR3 length: 14 amino acids. CDR1 is ENHRY, CDR2 SYGVKD, per germline. The CDR3 DNA is TGTGCCATCAGACCACAGGGGATGAACACTGTAGCTTTCTTT. Its protein is CAIRPQGMNTVAFF.

This clonotype was seen a few times. V usage is TRBV29-1 and J usage is TRBJ2-5, with 7 bases lining up with TRBD2. CDR3 size: 13 residues. V was pared by 4 bases and J by 2 bases, with 4 bases of the junction left unmatched. CDR1 is SQVTM, CDR2 ANQGSEA, per germline. The CDR3 nucleotides are TGCAGCGTTGCCAGCGGGATACAAGAGACCCAGTACTTC. It encodes CSVASGIQETQYF.